What follows describes a single T cell receptor (beta chain). Antigen unknown. The PCR ran on 60 Vbeta and 13 Jbeta primers. Per the study methods: A later analysis counted some 87 million unique TCR beta chains, some 12 million shared. Measured with immunoSEQ multiplex PCR; TCRdb has only the in-frame clones, and not every one. Clone size and V and J calls were adopted from that table, with D and trimming inferred from the DNA. The sample lists 150,000 to 250,000 clones, roughly 72% occurring once. This CDR3 has 15 residues. V was trimmed by 0 bases and J by 0 bases, leaving 9 bases between them. Germline V gene data show CDR1 as SGHTA and CDR2 as FQGTGA. The data originate from a study of cytomegalovirus exposure and HLA in healthy donors. Study-level background: Findings of an earlier analysis included about 100 million unique TCR beta sequences from roughly 200 million T cells.

The study, taken as a whole, reports: Per a prior analysis, the majority of TCR beta V segments were productive roughly 87% or roughly 30% of the time. A classifier reportedly called cytomegalovirus status with high sensitivity and specificity.

This receptor was identified in a man aged 25 to 40 in good health and CMV-seronegative. Sequenced material: PBMCs. The chain couples TRBV7-3 to TRBJ2-7, with D tentatively TRBD2 (5 bases). The CDR3 sequence: CASSLTGEGSYEQYF. CDR3 DNA: TGTGCCAGCAGCTTAACGGGCGAGGGCTCCTACGAGCAGTACTTC. Complete variable domain (other parts from reference TRBV7-3 and TRBJ2-7): GAGVSQTPSNKVTEKGKYVELRCDPISGHTALYWYRQSLGQGPEFLIYFQGTGAADDSGLPNDRFFAVRPEGSVSTLKIQRTERGDSAVYLCASSLTGEGSYEQYFGPGTRLTVT.